A selection of T cell receptor beta chains follows, all from one sample in a study of T cell responses to AZD1222 COVID-19 vaccine. Libraries were prepared by immunoSEQ multiplex PCR; TCRdb keeps only in-frame clonotypes and omits some of them. The sample gives about 27,000 clones, about 92% of which show up once; approximately 8.2% is in the top ten. The material sequenced was peripheral blood, taken 28 days after the second AZD1222 dose. These receptors were taken from an adult who received the AZD1222 COVID-19 vaccine. Each CDR3 is given with its conserved first and last residue. Fields, in order: J gene, CDR3 length, V gene, clone size, D gene, CDR3 DNA, CDR3 protein. The D gene is left open where the match is weak. The size entry is marked missing in some rows and otherwise reads once, few, many or a size class.

j_gene: TRBJ2-7; len: 16; v_gene: TRBV4-2; abundance: NA; d_gene: TRBD2; CDR3nt: TGTGCCAGCAGCCAAGTCGGTAGCGGGGGGGCCTACGAGCAGTACTTC; CDR3aa: CASSQVGSGGAYEQYF
j_gene: TRBJ2-7; len: 19; v_gene: TRBV28; abundance: NA; d_gene: NA; CDR3nt: TGTGCCAGCAGAACCCGTTATACCGGGACTTTTATCATCTCCTACGAGCAGTACTTC; CDR3aa: CASRTRYTGTFIISYEQYF
j_gene: TRBJ2-7; len: 16; v_gene: TRBV5-8; abundance: few; d_gene: TRBD1; CDR3nt: TGTGCCAGCAGTACCGGGACAGGGAGGAAAATCCACGAGCAGTACTTC; CDR3aa: CASSTGTGRKIHEQYF
j_gene: TRBJ1-4; len: 15; v_gene: TRBV25-1; abundance: NA; d_gene: NA; CDR3nt: TGTGCCAGCAGTGTTGGTGGACAGTATAATGAAAAACTGTTTTTT; CDR3aa: CASSVGGQYNEKLFF
j_gene: TRBJ2-2; len: 13; v_gene: TRBV29-1; abundance: NA; d_gene: NA; CDR3nt: TGCAGCCCAGAGCCAGCAAGCACCGGGGAGCTGTTTTTT; CDR3aa: CSPEPASTGELFF
j_gene: TRBJ2-1; len: 14; v_gene: TRBV18; abundance: NA; d_gene: NA; CDR3nt: TGTGCCAGCTCACCAGCCAGCGGTCACAATGAGCAGTTCTTC; CDR3aa: CASSPASGHNEQFF
j_gene: TRBJ1-5; len: 19; v_gene: TRBV27; abundance: NA; d_gene: TRBD1; CDR3nt: TGTGCCAGCAGTCCCCAGAGACAGGGCCTCTTGTATAGCAATCAGCCCCAGCATTTT; CDR3aa: CASSPQRQGLLYSNQPQHF
j_gene: TRBJ2-1; len: 15; v_gene: TRBV30; abundance: NA; d_gene: NA; CDR3nt: TGTGCCTGGACAGGGAAGGGGCACTCCTACAATGAGCAGTTCTTC; CDR3aa: CAWTGKGHSYNEQFF
j_gene: TRBJ1-1; len: 13; v_gene: TRBV28; abundance: NA; d_gene: NA; CDR3nt: TGTGCCAGCAGTTTCTCCAGGAACACTGAAGCTTTCTTT; CDR3aa: CASSFSRNTEAFF
j_gene: TRBJ2-7; len: 16; v_gene: TRBV5-5; abundance: NA; d_gene: NA; CDR3nt: TGTGCCAGCAGCTCCCGCGGCGGGGAAGGGTACTACGAGCAGTACTTC; CDR3aa: CASSSRGGEGYYEQYF
j_gene: TRBJ2-5; len: 16; v_gene: TRBV11-3; abundance: NA; d_gene: NA; CDR3nt: TGTGCCAGCAGCCCCCGGGACGGTGCGGGCCAAGAGACCCAGTACTTC; CDR3aa: CASSPRDGAGQETQYF
j_gene: TRBJ2-3; len: 13; v_gene: TRBV29-1; abundance: NA; d_gene: TRBD2; CDR3nt: TGCAGCGCTGGACTAGCGGGAGAGGGCGCGCAGTATTTT; CDR3aa: CSAGLAGEGAQYF
j_gene: TRBJ2-1; len: 17; v_gene: TRBV7-8; abundance: NA; d_gene: NA; CDR3nt: TGTGCCAGCAGCTCAAACAGGGTTGGCGGGAAGTTGGGTGAGCAGTTCTTC; CDR3aa: CASSSNRVGGKLGEQFF
j_gene: TRBJ1-2; len: 15; v_gene: TRBV19; abundance: NA; d_gene: TRBD1; CDR3nt: TGTGCCAGTAGTTCGACAGGGCCCTCTAACTATGGCTACACCTTC; CDR3aa: CASSSTGPSNYGYTF
j_gene: TRBJ2-5; len: 12; v_gene: TRBV5-1; abundance: NA; d_gene: NA; CDR3nt: TGCGCCAGCAGGTTGGAGCAAGAGACCCAGTACTTC; CDR3aa: CASRLEQETQYF
j_gene: TRBJ2-1; len: 13; v_gene: TRBV7-3; abundance: NA; d_gene: NA; CDR3nt: TGTGCCAGCAGCTTATCGCCTGTTGGTGAGCAGTTCTTC; CDR3aa: CASSLSPVGEQFF
j_gene: TRBJ1-5; len: 12; v_gene: TRBV29-1; abundance: NA; d_gene: NA; CDR3nt: TGCAGCGCAGGGGACAGCAATCAGCCCCAGCATTTT; CDR3aa: CSAGDSNQPQHF
j_gene: TRBJ2-3; len: 15; v_gene: TRBV30; abundance: NA; d_gene: NA; CDR3nt: TGTGCCTGGAACTTCAGGGGTTCTGCGAGAGATACGCAGTATTTT; CDR3aa: CAWNFRGSARDTQYF
j_gene: TRBJ2-3; len: 15; v_gene: TRBV7-2; abundance: NA; d_gene: NA; CDR3nt: TGTGCCAGCAGCCTCGGACCTATTAGCACAGATACGCAGTATTTT; CDR3aa: CASSLGPISTDTQYF
j_gene: TRBJ1-5; len: 12; v_gene: TRBV29-1; abundance: once; d_gene: NA; CDR3nt: TGCAGCGTCCTTATAGGCAATCAGCCCCAGCATTTT; CDR3aa: CSVLIGNQPQHF
j_gene: TRBJ2-3; len: 14; v_gene: TRBV2; abundance: NA; d_gene: TRBD2; CDR3nt: TGTGCCAGCAGGGAACTAGCGGGATCGGATACGCAGTATTTT; CDR3aa: CASRELAGSDTQYF
j_gene: TRBJ2-3; len: 13; v_gene: TRBV5-1; abundance: NA; d_gene: TRBD1; CDR3nt: TGCGCCAGCAGCCTGGACAGGGTAGATACGCAGTATTTT; CDR3aa: CASSLDRVDTQYF
j_gene: TRBJ1-2; len: 15; v_gene: TRBV7-2; abundance: NA; d_gene: TRBD1; CDR3nt: TGTGCCAGCAGCCCCAGGACAGGGGGAACCTATGGCTACACCTTC; CDR3aa: CASSPRTGGTYGYTF
j_gene: TRBJ1-5; len: 14; v_gene: TRBV5-1; abundance: NA; d_gene: NA; CDR3nt: TGCGCCAGCAGCTTGGACTCTTTGAATCAGCCCCAGCATTTT; CDR3aa: CASSLDSLNQPQHF
j_gene: TRBJ2-3; len: 13; v_gene: TRBV7-3; abundance: NA; d_gene: NA; CDR3nt: TGTGCCAGCAGCTCGGACGGGCTGGATACGCAGTATTTT; CDR3aa: CASSSDGLDTQYF
j_gene: TRBJ1-1; len: 15; v_gene: TRBV6-5; abundance: NA; d_gene: TRBD1; CDR3nt: TGTGCCAGCAGCCTCGGACAGGGAAGGGGCACTGAAGCTTTCTTT; CDR3aa: CASSLGQGRGTEAFF
j_gene: TRBJ1-1; len: 15; v_gene: TRBV14; abundance: NA; d_gene: NA; CDR3nt: TGTGCCAGCAGCCAACATCGGTCAATGAACACTGAAGCTTTCTTT; CDR3aa: CASSQHRSMNTEAFF
j_gene: TRBJ1-2; len: 14; v_gene: TRBV5-6; abundance: NA; d_gene: TRBD1; CDR3nt: TGTGCCAGCATCTCTACAGGGGAGGGCTATGGCTACACCTTC; CDR3aa: CASISTGEGYGYTF
j_gene: TRBJ2-2; len: 16; v_gene: TRBV6-1; abundance: NA; d_gene: NA; CDR3nt: TGTGCCAGCAGTGAAATATCGGGGTCGGGAAGAGGAGAGCTGTTTTTT; CDR3aa: CASSEISGSGRGELFF
j_gene: TRBJ1-1; len: 14; v_gene: TRBV11-3; abundance: NA; d_gene: NA; CDR3nt: TGTGCCAGCAGCCCGGATACTGCGAACACTGAAGCTTTCTTT; CDR3aa: CASSPDTANTEAFF
j_gene: TRBJ1-6; len: 18; v_gene: TRBV5-1; abundance: NA; d_gene: NA; CDR3nt: TGCGCCAGCAGCCCGGACCTCAAACCGAGCTCCTATAATTCACCCCTCCACTTT; CDR3aa: CASSPDLKPSSYNSPLHF
j_gene: TRBJ2-5; len: 16; v_gene: TRBV7-6; abundance: few; d_gene: NA; CDR3nt: TGTGCCAGCAGCTTAGCGACACTAGCAATTGGAGAGACCCAGTACTTC; CDR3aa: CASSLATLAIGETQYF
j_gene: TRBJ2-1; len: 17; v_gene: TRBV27; abundance: NA; d_gene: TRBD2; CDR3nt: TGTGCCAGCAGTTTATCGTACGCGACTAGCGGAAGGAATGAGCAGTTCTTC; CDR3aa: CASSLSYATSGRNEQFF
j_gene: TRBJ2-5; len: 15; v_gene: TRBV5-4; abundance: NA; d_gene: NA; CDR3nt: TGTGCCAGCAGCCCCGGGCCCCCCCAAGGGGAGACCCAGTACTTC; CDR3aa: CASSPGPPQGETQYF
j_gene: TRBJ2-2; len: 15; v_gene: TRBV2; abundance: NA; d_gene: NA; CDR3nt: TGTGCCAGCAGTGAAGAGGGACTTAACACCGGGGAGCTGTTTTTT; CDR3aa: CASSEEGLNTGELFF
j_gene: TRBJ1-4; len: 14; v_gene: TRBV27; abundance: NA; d_gene: NA; CDR3nt: TGTGCCAGCAGTGGTGTTGCAACTAATGAAAAACTGTTTTTT; CDR3aa: CASSGVATNEKLFF
j_gene: TRBJ2-1; len: 17; v_gene: TRBV9; abundance: NA; d_gene: TRBD2; CDR3nt: TGTGCCAGCAGCGTGAGGGGGACTAGCGGGAATTACAATGAGCAGTTCTTC; CDR3aa: CASSVRGTSGNYNEQFF
j_gene: TRBJ1-2; len: 13; v_gene: TRBV11-2; abundance: once; d_gene: NA; CDR3nt: TGTGCCAGCAGCTGGGCAATAGGGGTTGGCTACACCTTC; CDR3aa: CASSWAIGVGYTF
j_gene: TRBJ1-1; len: 14; v_gene: TRBV19; abundance: NA; d_gene: NA; CDR3nt: TGTGCCAGTAGTATATGGGTTGGTCGAACTGAAGCTTTCTTT; CDR3aa: CASSIWVGRTEAFF
j_gene: TRBJ1-5; len: 13; v_gene: TRBV27; abundance: NA; d_gene: NA; CDR3nt: TGTGCCAGCAGCCGAGTCGGGGGTCAGCCCCAGCATTTT; CDR3aa: CASSRVGGQPQHF
j_gene: TRBJ2-5; len: 16; v_gene: TRBV5-7; abundance: NA; d_gene: NA; CDR3nt: TGTGCCAGCAGCAAAAGGGACGGGCGATATCAAGAGACCCAGTACTTC; CDR3aa: CASSKRDGRYQETQYF
j_gene: TRBJ2-7; len: 13; v_gene: TRBV6-5; abundance: NA; d_gene: NA; CDR3nt: TGTGCCAGCACCGGGACATCGATCTACGAGCAGTACTTC; CDR3aa: CASTGTSIYEQYF
j_gene: TRBJ1-4; len: 15; v_gene: TRBV4-2; abundance: NA; d_gene: NA; CDR3nt: TGTGCCAGCAGCCCAAACCAGGGAGCCATTGAAAAACTGTTTTTT; CDR3aa: CASSPNQGAIEKLFF
j_gene: TRBJ1-2; len: 15; v_gene: TRBV5-5; abundance: NA; d_gene: TRBD1; CDR3nt: TGTGCCAGCAGCAAGGACAGGGGTCATAACTATGGCTACACCTTC; CDR3aa: CASSKDRGHNYGYTF
j_gene: TRBJ1-5; len: 17; v_gene: TRBV19; abundance: NA; d_gene: TRBD1; CDR3nt: TGTGCCAGTGTCGCCCTGGACAGGGGATATAGCAATCAGCCCCAGCATTTT; CDR3aa: CASVALDRGYSNQPQHF
j_gene: TRBJ2-2; len: 13; v_gene: TRBV29-1; abundance: NA; d_gene: TRBD1; CDR3nt: TGCAGCGGAAAGACAGGGAGAACCGGGGAGCTGTTTTTT; CDR3aa: CSGKTGRTGELFF
j_gene: TRBJ1-4; len: 16; v_gene: TRBV7-6; abundance: NA; d_gene: NA; CDR3nt: TGTGCCAGCAGCTCCCGGAGCGGGGTAACTAATGAAAAACTGTTTTTT; CDR3aa: CASSSRSGVTNEKLFF
j_gene: TRBJ2-1; len: 12; v_gene: TRBV19; abundance: NA; d_gene: TRBD1; CDR3nt: TGTGCCAGCGGACAGGGGTACAATGAGCAGTTCTTC; CDR3aa: CASGQGYNEQFF
j_gene: TRBJ1-1; len: 13; v_gene: TRBV9; abundance: NA; d_gene: NA; CDR3nt: TGTGCCAGCAGCGTAGTTGTAAGAACTGAAGCTTTCTTT; CDR3aa: CASSVVVRTEAFF
j_gene: TRBJ1-6; len: 13; v_gene: TRBV4-2; abundance: NA; d_gene: TRBD1; CDR3nt: TGTGCCAGCCAGGGGGAAAGGGGCTCACCCCTCCACTTT; CDR3aa: CASQGERGSPLHF
j_gene: TRBJ1-3; len: 14; v_gene: TRBV28; abundance: NA; d_gene: NA; CDR3nt: TGTGCCAGCAGTTTTGGAGGTACTGGAAACACCATATATTTT; CDR3aa: CASSFGGTGNTIYF